A selection of T cell receptor beta chains follows, all from one sample in a study of T cell responses to AZD1222 COVID-19 vaccine. Clones were read by immunoSEQ multiplex PCR, and TCRdb kept only the in-frame ones, dropping some. The sample includes approximately 80,000 clones, approximately 85% of them seen just once. The sequencing used peripheral blood, collected 28 days after the second AZD1222 dose. All receptors derive from an adult who received the AZD1222 COVID-19 vaccine. The CDR3 runs from the conserved cysteine through the conserved F or W. The order of the fields is CDR3 DNA, CDR3 protein, V gene, clone size, CDR3 length, D gene, J gene. A D gene is named only where the DNA matches it firmly. The size of a clone is reported for some rows only, either as once, few or many, or as a class for expanded clones.

CDR3 DNA: TGCAGTGCTAGAGATGGGCCAGTTGAGCACTTC
CDR3 protein: CSARDGPVEHF
V gene: TRBV20-1
clone size: few
CDR3 length: 11
D gene: .
J gene: TRBJ2-7

CDR3 DNA: TGTGCCTGGAGGACGGCAGGGGGTAATTCACCCCTCCACTTT
CDR3 protein: CAWRTAGGNSPLHF
V gene: TRBV30
clone size: .
CDR3 length: 14
D gene: TRBD1
J gene: TRBJ1-6

CDR3 DNA: TGTGCCAGCAGTTTTAAGGGCTCCTATAATTCACCCCTCCACTTT
CDR3 protein: CASSFKGSYNSPLHF
V gene: TRBV28
clone size: few
CDR3 length: 15
D gene: .
J gene: TRBJ1-6

CDR3 DNA: TGTGCCAGCAGCCAAGGGGACGGGGGTGTTAATGAGCAGTTCTTC
CDR3 protein: CASSQGDGGVNEQFF
V gene: TRBV4-2
clone size: .
CDR3 length: 15
D gene: .
J gene: TRBJ2-1

CDR3 DNA: TGTGCCAGCAGCTTAGAGCGGGAGGGCCTAGATGAGACCCAGTACTTC
CDR3 protein: CASSLEREGLDETQYF
V gene: TRBV7-2
clone size: .
CDR3 length: 16
D gene: TRBD2
J gene: TRBJ2-5

CDR3 DNA: TGTGCCAGCGCCGGCGGGAGTGGAGGGGACGAGCAGTACTTC
CDR3 protein: CASAGGSGGDEQYF
V gene: TRBV7-3
clone size: .
CDR3 length: 14
D gene: TRBD2
J gene: TRBJ2-7

CDR3 DNA: TGTGCCAGCAGCTTAGGTGGAATCTTAGCGTACACTGAAGCTTTCTTT
CDR3 protein: CASSLGGILAYTEAFF
V gene: TRBV7-6
clone size: .
CDR3 length: 16
D gene: .
J gene: TRBJ1-1

CDR3 DNA: TGTGCCAGCAGTGACCGACCGACAGGTGGCTCTAGCACAGATACGCAGTATTTT
CDR3 protein: CASSDRPTGGSSTDTQYF
V gene: TRBV6-4
clone size: .
CDR3 length: 18
D gene: .
J gene: TRBJ2-3

CDR3 DNA: TGTGCCAGCAGGTCTCAGGGCAACACTGAAGCTTTCTTT
CDR3 protein: CASRSQGNTEAFF
V gene: TRBV7-2
clone size: once
CDR3 length: 13
D gene: .
J gene: TRBJ1-1

CDR3 DNA: TGTGCCAGCAGCCCCCCCTCGGGACGCGGCAATCAGCCCCAGCATTTT
CDR3 protein: CASSPPSGRGNQPQHF
V gene: TRBV21-1
clone size: few
CDR3 length: 16
D gene: .
J gene: TRBJ1-5

CDR3 DNA: TGTGCCAGCCTACCGGGGGGGTCCTACGAGCAGTACTTC
CDR3 protein: CASLPGGSYEQYF
V gene: TRBV7-9
clone size: .
CDR3 length: 13
D gene: TRBD2
J gene: TRBJ2-7

CDR3 DNA: TGTGCCATTGCGGGACAGGGGGTCACCGGGGAGCTGTTTTTT
CDR3 protein: CAIAGQGVTGELFF
V gene: TRBV10-3
clone size: .
CDR3 length: 14
D gene: TRBD1
J gene: TRBJ2-2

CDR3 DNA: TGTGCCAGCAGTTTAGGGCAGCCCCAGCATTTT
CDR3 protein: CASSLGQPQHF
V gene: TRBV28
clone size: .
CDR3 length: 11
D gene: .
J gene: TRBJ1-5

CDR3 DNA: TGTGCCAGCAGGGTCGACCCAGATAGACTAGAGCAGTACTTC
CDR3 protein: CASRVDPDRLEQYF
V gene: TRBV2
clone size: .
CDR3 length: 14
D gene: .
J gene: TRBJ2-7

CDR3 DNA: TGTGCCAGCAGCGGTCCCGGGACTCTCGAGCAGTTCTTC
CDR3 protein: CASSGPGTLEQFF
V gene: TRBV3-1/TRBV3-2
clone size: .
CDR3 length: 13
D gene: .
J gene: TRBJ2-1

CDR3 DNA: TGTGCCAGCAGCTTCCTACAGGGCATGAACACTGAAGCTTTCTTT
CDR3 protein: CASSFLQGMNTEAFF
V gene: TRBV7-9
clone size: .
CDR3 length: 15
D gene: .
J gene: TRBJ1-1

CDR3 DNA: TGTGCCAGCAGTCCATTAACAGGGCCTCGGGGTGGCTACACCTTC
CDR3 protein: CASSPLTGPRGGYTF
V gene: TRBV28
clone size: .
CDR3 length: 15
D gene: .
J gene: TRBJ1-2

CDR3 DNA: TGTGCCAGCAGCTTAGATGGCGGACTAGCGGGGGGAGATACGCAGTATTTT
CDR3 protein: CASSLDGGLAGGDTQYF
V gene: TRBV11-3
clone size: .
CDR3 length: 17
D gene: TRBD2
J gene: TRBJ2-3

CDR3 DNA: TGTGCCAGCAGCTTGGGGCAGGCGTTACTTTCCTACGAGCAGTACTTC
CDR3 protein: CASSLGQALLSYEQYF
V gene: TRBV5-4
clone size: .
CDR3 length: 16
D gene: .
J gene: TRBJ2-7

CDR3 DNA: TGCGCCAGCAGCCAAGATCTCCGGGCCGGGGAGGTTCGAGGGCAGTACTTC
CDR3 protein: CASSQDLRAGEVRGQYF
V gene: TRBV4-1
clone size: .
CDR3 length: 17
D gene: .
J gene: TRBJ2-7

CDR3 DNA: TGTGCCAGCCGGCTAACCCACAGGTCGCACTATGGCTACACCTTC
CDR3 protein: CASRLTHRSHYGYTF
V gene: TRBV6-5
clone size: .
CDR3 length: 15
D gene: .
J gene: TRBJ1-2

CDR3 DNA: TGTGCCACCAGTGATTCCCGTGAGCCCCAGCATTTT
CDR3 protein: CATSDSREPQHF
V gene: TRBV24-1
clone size: .
CDR3 length: 12
D gene: .
J gene: TRBJ1-5

CDR3 DNA: TGTGCCATCAGTGAGAGGCAGGGAGGCAATCAGCCCCAGCATTTT
CDR3 protein: CAISERQGGNQPQHF
V gene: TRBV10-3
clone size: once
CDR3 length: 15
D gene: .
J gene: TRBJ1-5

CDR3 DNA: TGTGCCAGCAGCCAAGATTCGGGGGGAGCAATGAACACTGAAGCTTTCTTT
CDR3 protein: CASSQDSGGAMNTEAFF
V gene: TRBV4-2
clone size: .
CDR3 length: 17
D gene: .
J gene: TRBJ1-1

CDR3 DNA: TGTGCCAGCAGCTTACTGGGAAGTAGCAATCAGCCCCAGCATTTT
CDR3 protein: CASSLLGSSNQPQHF
V gene: TRBV7-8
clone size: once
CDR3 length: 15
D gene: .
J gene: TRBJ1-5

CDR3 DNA: TGTGCCAGCAGTTTCCAGGGGGGCGAGACCCAGTACTTC
CDR3 protein: CASSFQGGETQYF
V gene: TRBV12-3/TRBV12-4
clone size: once
CDR3 length: 13
D gene: .
J gene: TRBJ2-5

CDR3 DNA: TGTGCCAGCTCACCGGGACAGGGTGGTTCACCCCTCCACTTT
CDR3 protein: CASSPGQGGSPLHF
V gene: TRBV18
clone size: .
CDR3 length: 14
D gene: TRBD1
J gene: TRBJ1-6

CDR3 DNA: TGTGCCAGCTCACCAACCGACGGTAATTCACCCCTCCACTTT
CDR3 protein: CASSPTDGNSPLHF
V gene: TRBV18
clone size: few
CDR3 length: 14
D gene: .
J gene: TRBJ1-6

CDR3 DNA: TGTGCCAGTAGTTCCGGGGGGCCTGAAAAACTGTTTTTT
CDR3 protein: CASSSGGPEKLFF
V gene: TRBV19
clone size: .
CDR3 length: 13
D gene: .
J gene: TRBJ1-4

CDR3 DNA: TGTGCCAGCAGCACGGGACACACGGAAGCTTTCTTT
CDR3 protein: CASSTGHTEAFF
V gene: TRBV11-2
clone size: .
CDR3 length: 12
D gene: .
J gene: TRBJ1-1

CDR3 DNA: TGTGCCAGTAGTAACTACGGGAACACTGAAGCTTTCTTT
CDR3 protein: CASSNYGNTEAFF
V gene: TRBV19
clone size: .
CDR3 length: 13
D gene: .
J gene: TRBJ1-1